This TCR beta chain was retrieved from a study of early T cells in non-severe SARS-CoV-2 infection. The CDR3 loop spans 12 amino acids. Per the germline V gene, CDR1 is DFQATT and CDR2 is SNEGSKA (reference sequence). Trimming pared 5 bases from V and 6 bases from J, leaving 8 bases between. TCRdb reprocessed the 5' RACE reads via MiXCR and lists one record per CDR3 protein. The table shows tens of thousands of distinct CDR3 sequences, with 8% to 9% occurring only once. This clonotype was observed at least ten times. The sample was whole blood. This sequence was found in an adult who was a healthcare worker with PCR-confirmed SARS-CoV-2 infection or an uninfected control (not recorded which). The V gene is TRBV20-1, the J gene TRBJ1-6; possible D gene TRBD1, 5 bases. CDR3 protein: CSAAQGNSPLHF. For the CDR3, the DNA is TGCAGTGCTGCGCAGGGTAATTCACCCCTCCACTTT.